The 22 T cell receptor beta chains given below trace back to one sample, sequenced in a study of blood T cell repertoires in COVID-19. The protocol was immunoSEQ multiplex PCR, while the TCRdb copy is restricted to in-frame clones and leaves out a portion. The sample shows about 190,000 clones, almost 80% of them seen only once. Specimen: peripheral blood. The source of these receptors is a man aged 55-75 years with active or convalescent COVID-19.

This sequence joins TRBV1 and TRBJ2-3; the listed D gene, TRBD2, was not tested against the DNA. TRBV1 counts as a pseudogene. There are 17 residues in the CDR3. In DNA form, the CDR3 reads TGCACCAGCAGCCAAAAAAAAGAGCGGGATGCGTTAGATACGCAGTATTTT. The encoded protein is CTSSQKKERDALDTQYF.

V is TRBV24-1 and J is TRBJ2-1, with D perhaps TRBD2 (6 bases). V was pared by 2 bases and J by 15 bases, with 19 bases between. In germline, CDR1 is KGHDR, CDR2 SFDVKD. The CDR3 is made up of 14 amino acids. CDR3 in amino acids: CATSDSSMGGLGFF. CDR3 DNA: TGTGCCACCAGTGATTCTTCTATGGGGGGACTCGGGTTCTTC.

The chain recombines TRBV7-2 with TRBJ1-1; D is ambiguous. The ends were cut back, 5 bases at V and 5 bases at J, with 12 bases in the middle. This CDR3 comprises 13 residues. Germline-derived CDR1 and CDR2 are SGHTA and FQGNSA. CDR3: CASSPREVTEAFF. The CDR3 nucleotides are TGTGCCAGCAGCCCAAGGGAGGTTACTGAAGCTTTCTTT.

The chain links TRBV7-8 to TRBJ1-6, with 8 positions matching TRBD1. The CDR3 has 15 residues. J lost 5 bases, V lost 7 bases, and 7 bases had no gene match. CDR1 and CDR2 (germline): SGHVS, FQNEAQ. The CDR3 nucleotides read TGTGCCAGCAACTCGGACAGGGTCCATAATTCACCCCTCCACTTT. Protein product: CASNSDRVHNSPLHF. The whole variable domain, remainder taken from reference TRBV7-8 and TRBJ1-6, is GAGVSQSPRYKVAKRGQDVALRCDPISGHVSLFWYQQALGQGPEFLTYFQNEAQLDKSGLPSDRFFAERPEGSVSTLKIQRTQQEDSAVYLCASNSDRVHNSPLHFGNGTRLTVT.

The chain carries TRBV5-1 and TRBJ1-1, with a tentative D call TRBD1 (6 bases). CDR3 length: 15 amino acids. Trimming took off 2 bases at V and 5 bases at J, with 16 bases between the two ends. Germline lookup yields CDR1 SGHRS and CDR2 YFSETQ. The CDR3 DNA reads as TGCGCCAGCAGCTTAGGGACACCAGCACTTACTGAAGCTTTCTTT. This gives the protein CASSLGTPALTEAFF.

This chain connects TRBV6-2 or TRBV6-3 to TRBJ2-2; 12 bases match TRBD2. Germline V gene lookup returns CDR1 MNHEY and CDR2 SVGEGT. Unmatched junction bases numbered 9, after V lost 4 bases and J lost 6 bases. This CDR3 comprises 17 residues. The CDR3 sequence: CASSLPGLAGSAGELFF. CDR3 bases: TGTGCCAGCAGTTTGCCGGGACTAGCGGGTAGCGCCGGGGAGCTGTTTTTT.

The chain couples TRBV27 to TRBJ1-4; D possibly corresponds to TRBD1 (5 bases). The CDR3 contains 13 residues. Germline V gene sequence: CDR1 MNHEY, CDR2 SMNVEV (reference sequence). Trimming took off 2 bases at V and 8 bases at J, with 9 bases between the two ends. The CDR3 loop reads CASSLQGGEKLFF. In DNA, the CDR3 is TGTGCCAGCAGTTTACAGGGTGGGGAAAAACTGTTTTTT.

The chain has TRBV6-2 or TRBV6-3 and TRBJ1-5; maybe TRBD1 (6 bases). The CDR3 runs to 16 residues. Trimming took off 0 bases at V and 3 bases at J, with 12 bases between the two ends. Per germline, CDR1 MNHEY and CDR2 SVGEGT. This CDR3 reads CASSYSSQGVNQPQHF. Here the CDR3 DNA reads TGTGCCAGCAGTTACTCATCACAGGGAGTCAATCAGCCCCAGCATTTT.

J is TRBJ1-5 and V is TRBV6-2 or TRBV6-3, with D tentatively TRBD1 (6 bases). The length of the CDR3 is 18 residues. CDR1 is MNHEY, CDR2 SVGEGT, per germline. The ends were cut back, 2 bases at V and 2 bases at J, with 19 bases in the middle. The DNA for the CDR3 is TGTGCCAGCAGTTACCGCGGGCCCGGACAGACGGGCAATCAGCCCCAGCATTTT. Its protein is CASSYRGPGQTGNQPQHF.

V and J are TRBV27 and TRBJ2-5; the match to TRBD1 covers 7 bases. V lost 6 bases and J lost 4; bases outside the gene matches: 2. The V gene's germline CDR1 is MNHEY and CDR2 SMNVEV (reference sequence). The CDR3 is 12 amino acids. The CDR3 loop reads CASSDRVETQYF. The CDR3 DNA sequence: TGTGCCAGCAGCGACAGGGTAGAGACCCAGTACTTC.

The chain combines TRBV3-1 (or the pseudogene TRBV3-2) with TRBJ1-2; the match to TRBD1 covers 8 bases. CDR1 and CDR2 (germline): LGHDT, YNNKEL (reference sequence). V was pared by 6 bases and J by 4 bases, with 4 bases of the junction left unmatched. The CDR3 has 13 amino acids. The CDR3 nucleotides read TGTGCCAGCAGTCGAGACAGGGGCTATGGCTACACCTTC. Translating it yields CASSRDRGYGYTF.

This clone was recorded once. This chain connects TRBV28 to TRBJ1-5; D is unclear. Between the trimmed V and J ends, which lost 4 bases and 3 bases, there was a span of 16 bases. The CDR3 extends over 16 amino acids. The germline gives CDR1 MDHEN, CDR2 SYDVKM. The CDR3 DNA follows: TGTGCCAGCAGTTCCCTCCGGAGCACCGACAATCAGCCCCAGCATTTT. This gives the protein CASSSLRSTDNQPQHF.

The genes are TRBV4-3 and TRBJ2-1, with 7 bases that match TRBD2. This CDR3 region has 16 residues. V lost 0 bases and J lost 8; bases outside the gene matches: 10. CDR1 is LGHNA and CDR2 is YSLEER in the germline V gene. CDR3 DNA: TGCGCCAGCAGCCAAGAGCGGGTCGGGGGGTTCGATGAGCAGTTCTTC. Translated, it gives CASSQERVGGFDEQFF.

The chain links TRBV18 to TRBJ1-2; a weak D match, TRBD1 (5 bases). Germline assignment: CDR1 KGHSH and CDR2 LQKENI. The ends were cut back, 2 bases at V and 7 bases at J, with 11 bases in the middle. This CDR3 contains 13 residues. CDR3 in DNA: TGTGCCAGCTCACCAGGGGGGGATGTTGGCTACACCTTC. This encodes CASSPGGDVGYTF.

V gene TRBV5-4 combines with J gene TRBJ2-1; 10 bases agree with TRBD2. V dropped 4 bases and J dropped 1; count of bases not matched to a gene: 2. Germline V gene sequence: CDR1 SGHNT, CDR2 YYREEE (reference sequence). This CDR3 has 15 amino acids. As DNA, the CDR3 is TGTGCCAGCAGCCAGGGACTAGCGTCCTACAATGAGCAGTTCTTC. This codes for CASSQGLASYNEQFF.

This chain joins TRBV4-1 and TRBJ1-5; TRBD1 is a possible D gene (6 bases). This CDR3 is 16 amino acids long. CDR1 and CDR2 (germline): MGHRA, YSYEKL. Trimming took off 3 bases at V and 2 bases at J, with 14 bases between the two ends. The chain's CDR3 is CASSHQGEGGNQPQHF. Written as DNA, the CDR3 is TGCGCCAGCAGCCACCAAGGGGAGGGGGGCAATCAGCCCCAGCATTTT.

V and J are TRBV30 and TRBJ1-6, with 9 nucleotides matching TRBD1. The CDR3 length is 14 residues. V lost 1 base, J lost 6 bases, and 1 base stayed unmatched. The germline gives CDR1 GTSNPN, CDR2 SVGIG (reference sequence). Written as DNA, the CDR3 is TGTGCCTGGAGTGCGACAGGGGGTAATTCACCCCTCCACTTT. It specifies CAWSATGGNSPLHF.

V usage is TRBV7-3 and J usage is TRBJ1-1; D might be TRBD1 (6 bases). Trimming stripped 2 bases from V and 0 bases from J, with 7 bases between. Germline CDR1 SGHTA, CDR2 FQGTGA. The CDR3 consists of 14 residues. The CDR3 nucleotides read TGTGCCAGCAGCTTAGGGACACTGAACACTGAAGCTTTCTTT. Residues: CASSLGTLNTEAFF.

J is TRBJ2-3 and V is TRBV6-6; D is perhaps TRBD2 (6 bases). The V and J ends lost 8 bases and 1 base respectively, with 13 bases between them. Germline lookup yields CDR1 MNHNY and CDR2 SVGAGI (reference sequence). The CDR3 is made up of 14 amino acids. In DNA form, the CDR3 reads TGTGCCAGCTTTTCGACTAGGGGCACAGATACGCAGTATTTT. Its protein product is CASFSTRGTDTQYF.

The DNA for the CDR3 is TGTGCCAGCAGCCAACTATCACCTAGCGGGAAGTTCAGCGGGGAGCTGTTTTTT. Amino acids: CASSQLSPSGKFSGELFF. The rearrangement joins TRBV4-2 to TRBJ2-2; 9 nucleotides agree with TRBD2. The CDR3 consists of 18 residues. Germline loops: CDR1 LGHNA, CDR2 YNFKEQ. J lost 7 bases, V lost 2 bases, and 14 bases had no gene match.

The chain has TRBV5-1 and TRBJ2-3; D is possibly TRBD2 (6 bases). CDR1 SGHRS and CDR2 YFSETQ come from the germline V gene. The V end lost 0 bases, the J end lost 0 bases, and 8 bases lay between the germline ends. There are 15 residues in the CDR3. The CDR3 nucleotides are TGCGCCAGCAGCTTGGAGCGGGCCAGCACAGATACGCAGTATTTT. The encoded protein is CASSLERASTDTQYF.

The chain recombines TRBV27 with TRBJ1-2, with unresolved D. CDR1 and CDR2 (germline): MNHEY, SMNVEV (reference sequence). This CDR3 is built from 13 residues. With 3 bases removed from V and 8 bases from J, the gap between germline ends came to 13 bases. CDR3 coding DNA: TGTGCCAGCAGTTTTGACAAACTGGGCGGCTACACCTTC. Translation gives CASSFDKLGGYTF.